These 8 T cell receptor beta chains originate from one sample sequenced in a study of tumor-infiltrating lymphocytes in primary liver carcinoma. Researchers generated TCR beta cDNA from approximately 0.55 ug of total RNA, relying on a constant-region primer. Sequencing libraries for TCR beta derived from three nested multiplex PCR rounds that used slightly modified ARM-PCR. TRBV1-TRBV30 forward primers paired with a C-beta reverse primer drove the first two PCR rounds, about 10 cycles each. TCRdb processed the multiplex PCR reads anew with MiXCR; each CDR3 protein has one entry. The data contain around 80,000 distinct CDR3 sequences, about three quarters of them seen just once; the ten biggest clones take up approximately 19%. Co-extracted RNA and DNA came from about 20-30 mg of unsorted bulk tissue. The sample taken for sequencing was liver tumor tissue from sampling region 1. Subset of the sample: tumor region T1, superior pole. The receptors come from a man aged 35 to 55 with primary liver carcinoma and hepatitis B virus infection.

The V and J genes are TRBV4-1 and TRBJ2-3; the match to TRBD2 covers 7 bases. Germline lookup yields CDR1 MGHRA and CDR2 YSYEKL. This CDR3 spans 15 amino acids. The CDR3 here is CTSSRGAGETDTQYF. CDR3 nucleotides: TGCACAAGCAGCCGGGGTGCGGGAGAGACAGATACGCAGTATTTT.

This clonotype showed up just a few times. The rearrangement links TRBV7-9 to TRBJ2-5; possibly TRBD1 or TRBD2 for D (6 bases each). The CDR3 spans 15 residues. V dropped 2 bases and J dropped 3 bases, with 13 bases sitting between them. Germline values: CDR1 SEHNR, CDR2 FQNEAQ (reference sequence). CDR3 region: CASSLRGALEETQYF. The CDR3 nucleotides read TGTGCCAGCAGCTTAAGGGGGGCTCTTGAAGAGACCCAGTACTTC.

About this clonotype itself: One end of the junction varies from germline; a read error may be responsible. This chain links TRBV6-5 with TRBJ1-2; D unclear. This CDR3 contains 12 residues. Germline lookup yields CDR1 MNHEY and CDR2 SVGAGI. Here the CDR3 DNA reads TGCTCCAGCAGCTCTCAGAACTATGGCTACACCTTC. Its translation is CSSSSQNYGYTF.

The genes are TRBV29-1 and TRBJ2-2; D is uncertain. Per germline, CDR1 SQVTM and CDR2 ANQGSEA. Trimming took 8 bases from V and 5 from J, leaving 15 bases between them. There are 13 residues in the CDR3. In nucleotides, the CDR3 is TGCAGCCTCTGGACGGTGATGACCGGGGAGCTGTTTTTT. It specifies CSLWTVMTGELFF.

In DNA form, the CDR3 reads TGTGCCAGCAGATCCACGAAAGGACGTAATTCACCCCTCCACTTT. Encoded protein: CASRSTKGRNSPLHF. The chain is built from TRBV12-3 or TRBV12-4 and TRBJ1-6; D unresolved. The V end was cut by 6 bases, the J end by 6 bases, with 15 bases between. The CDR3 length is 15 residues.

Remarks on this clonotype: Relative to the germline gene, one junction end is altered; a read error may explain this. This sequence joins TRBV14 and TRBJ1-1, with D unclear. CDR3 size: 13 residues. Germline V gene sequence: CDR1 SGHDN, CDR2 FVKESK. CDR3 DNA sequence: TGTGCAAGCAGCCAAGAGACGAGCACTGAAGCTTTCTTT. Translation: CASSQETSTEAFF.

Worth noting for this clonotype: This is likely a read error, given that the CDR3 carries no conserved phenylalanine or tryptophan at its end. CDR3 DNA sequence: TGTGCCTGCAGTCCATGGGGAGGGGAGACCCAGTACTTA. Translated: CACSPWGGETQYL. The V gene is TRBV25-1, the J gene TRBJ2-5, with 7 bases matching TRBD2. The CDR3 runs to 13 residues. Germline loops: CDR1 MGHDK, CDR2 SYGVNS.

With regard to this clonotype: Lacking the conserved final phenylalanine or tryptophan, this CDR3 likely reflects a read error. The genes are TRBV6-1 and TRBJ2-7; TRBD1 or TRBD2 may be the D gene (5 bases each). Germline V gene lookup returns CDR1 MNHNS and CDR2 SASEGT. V lost 6 bases and J lost 3, with 9 bases in between. The CDR3 covers 12 residues. The CDR3 protein is CASRGTVYEQYI. The CDR3 bases are TGTGCCAGCAGGGGGACCGTCTACGAGCAGTACATC.